The next 24 T cell receptor beta chains were all read from a single sample in a study of blood T cell repertoires in COVID-19. Profiled with immunoSEQ multiplex PCR; TCRdb holds only in-frame clones, not every one. The data contain some 120,000 clones, 80% of them seen just once; the ten biggest clones take up roughly 25%. Sequencing was performed on peripheral blood. These receptors were taken from a human donor in a cohort sampled during active COVID-19.

V usage is TRBV7-3 and J usage is TRBJ1-1; the D gene is possibly TRBD1 (6 bases). Trimming shortened V by 5 bases and J by 1 base, and 11 bases separated the two germline ends. The CDR3 length is 14 residues. Per the germline V gene, CDR1 is SGHTA and CDR2 is FQGTGA. The CDR3 loop is CASSQGPGNTEAFF. CDR3 DNA: TGTGCCAGCAGCCAGGGGCCGGGGAACACTGAAGCTTTCTTT.

The rearrangement uses TRBV6-2 or TRBV6-3 and TRBJ2-1, with 11 bases fitting TRBD2. The CDR3 totals 17 residues. V shed 2 bases, J shed 7 bases, and the junction held 10 bases outside the gene matches. CDR1 is MNHEY and CDR2 is SVGEGT in the germline V gene. The CDR3 spells CASSYTSGSPKGNEQFF. The CDR3 DNA is TGTGCCAGCAGTTACACTAGCGGGAGCCCCAAGGGAAATGAGCAGTTCTTC.

The chain links TRBV29-1 to TRBJ1-2; 7 bases are a match to TRBD1. This CDR3 comprises 14 residues. The V and J ends lost 0 bases and 8 bases, in that order; junction bases with no gene match: 9. CDR1 and CDR2 from the germline V gene are SQVTM and ANQGSEA. Here the CDR3 DNA reads TGCAGCGTTGAAGATGCAGGGGGTTCTAGGGGCTACACCTTC. Protein sequence: CSVEDAGGSRGYTF.

The chain carries TRBV5-1 and TRBJ1-1; D is ambiguous. Germline V CDR1 and CDR2: SGHRS, YFSETQ. The CDR3 runs 16 residues. V was clipped by 0 bases and J by 5 bases, with 17 bases between them. DNA for the CDR3: TGCGCCAGCAGCTTGGAGGGAATGGGCTCGGGAACTGAAGCTTTCTTT. This gives the protein CASSLEGMGSGTEAFF.

The chain recombines TRBV6-6 with TRBJ2-7, with D perhaps matching TRBD2 (5 bases). Deletions cut 6 bases from V and 4 bases from J, with 13 bases between. CDR1 is MNHNY, CDR2 SVGAGI, per germline (reference sequence). This CDR3 spans 13 amino acids. The DNA for the CDR3 is TGTGCCAGCAGACTGGCGGGTGGGTACGAGCAGTACTTC. This sequence encodes CASRLAGGYEQYF.

The J gene is TRBJ2-1, the V gene TRBV25-1; TRBD2 agrees at 7 bases. Germline lookup yields CDR1 MGHDK and CDR2 SYGVNS. The junction had 7 bases not matched to a gene; V was cut back by 3 bases and J by 2 bases. This CDR3 is built from 16 residues. CDR3 sequence (DNA): TGTGCCAGCAGTGACAGTAGCGGGCGCCCCTACAATGAGCAGTTCTTC. This encodes CASSDSSGRPYNEQFF.

The rearrangement links TRBV4-1 to TRBJ2-7; TRBD2 matches 9 bases. Germline CDR1 is MGHRA and CDR2 is YSYEKL. Germline trimming cut 4 bases from V and 3 bases from J; bases unmatched to any gene: 7. The CDR3 has 15 residues. The CDR3 region has the DNA TGCGCCAGCAGCCGTCAGCTAGCGGGGAGCTACGAGCAGTACTTC. It yields the protein CASSRQLAGSYEQYF.

This clone has more than one count but fewer than ten. The chain employs TRBV7-3 and TRBJ1-4; D gene unclear. The CDR3 contains 13 residues. V was cut by 1 base and J by 12 bases, with 12 bases left in between. From germline, CDR1 is SGHTA and CDR2 FQGTGA. This CDR3 reads CASSLIAGSELFF. In DNA form, the CDR3 reads TGTGCCAGCAGCTTAATTGCGGGTTCTGAACTGTTTTTT.

This clone was seen just once. V is TRBV3-1 (or the pseudogene TRBV3-2) and J is TRBJ2-1, with a tentative D call TRBD2 (6 bases). CDR1 LGHDT and CDR2 YNNKEL come from the germline V gene (reference sequence). CDR3 length equals 14 residues. Trimming took off 3 bases at V and 10 bases at J, with 16 bases between the two ends. The CDR3 DNA follows: TGTGCCAGCAGCCACCCCTCGGGGGTCCGCGAGCAGTTCTTC. Translated: CASSHPSGVREQFF.

This chain joins TRBV19 and TRBJ1-5; 7 bases are shared with TRBD1. Germline V gene data show CDR1 as LNHDA and CDR2 as SQIVND (reference sequence). CDR3 size: 15 residues. With V trimmed by 6 bases and J by 0 bases, 5 bases remained unmatched. CDR3 sequence (DNA): TGTGCCAGTAGCCTTACAGGGGATAGCAATCAGCCCCAGCATTTT. It encodes CASSLTGDSNQPQHF.

There are a few counts of this clone. This chain uses TRBV7-2 with TRBJ1-3; the match to TRBD1 covers 7 bases. This CDR3 is 16 amino acids long. Germline loops: CDR1 SGHTA, CDR2 FQGNSA. V lost 3 bases, J lost 4 bases, and 9 bases stayed unmatched. The CDR3 here is CASSFPQGWSGNTIYF. The CDR3, as DNA: TGTGCCAGCAGCTTCCCACAGGGGTGGTCCGGAAACACCATATATTTT. Supplemented by reference TRBV7-2 and TRBJ1-3, the full variable domain reads GAGVSQSPSNKVTEKGKDVELRCDPISGHTALYWYRQSLGQGLEFLIYFQGNSAPDKSGLPSDRFSAERTGGSVSTLTIQRTQQEDSAVYLCASSFPQGWSGNTIYFGEGSWLTVV.

This rearrangement joins TRBV4-3 to TRBJ2-7; 8 bases line up with TRBD1. CDR1 is LGHNA, CDR2 YSLEER, per germline. J gave up 9 bases and V 2 bases, and 6 bases lay outside the gene matches. This CDR3 comprises 13 residues. CDR3 DNA: TGCGCCAGCAGCCAAATTACCGGGACAGGGCAGTACTTC. Its protein product is CASSQITGTGQYF.

The chain recombines TRBV28 with TRBJ1-1, with 8 bases aligning to TRBD1. The CDR3 has 17 amino acids. Losses at the gene ends were 7 bases for V and 4 bases for J; bases not matched to a gene: 17. Germline lookup yields CDR1 MDHEN and CDR2 SYDVKM. CDR3 amino acids: CASITSTGAGVGTEAFF. In nucleotides, the CDR3 is TGTGCCAGCATAACCTCGACAGGGGCTGGTGTGGGCACTGAAGCTTTCTTT.

The chain employs TRBV5-6 and TRBJ2-3; possibly TRBD1 for D (5 bases). V was cut by 1 base and J by 0 bases, with 12 bases left in between. The germline V gene encodes CDR1 SGHDT and CDR2 YYEEEE. The CDR3 is 16 amino acids. Here the CDR3 reads CASSLFGATSTDTQYF. For the CDR3, the DNA is TGTGCCAGCAGCTTGTTTGGGGCTACTAGCACAGATACGCAGTATTTT.

This clone turned up a few times. The CDR3 DNA reads as TGTGCCAGCATGGGGACATATCTAACCAGGGACACTGAAGCTTTCTTT. Amino acids: CASMGTYLTRDTEAFF. V is TRBV28 and J is TRBJ1-1; possible D gene TRBD1, 6 bases. CDR1 is MDHEN, CDR2 SYDVKM, per germline. CDR3 length: 16 amino acids. The ends were cut back, 7 bases at V and 3 bases at J, with 21 bases in the middle.

This clone was picked up one time. The chain employs TRBV5-5 and TRBJ2-1, with 7 positions matching TRBD1. With V trimmed by 2 bases and J by 1 base, 15 bases remained unmatched. CDR3 length equals 19 residues. Germline-derived CDR1 and CDR2 are SGHKS and YYEKEE (reference sequence). CDR3 sequence: CASSLPSPAWTGSYNEQFF. CDR3 DNA sequence: TGTGCCAGCAGCTTACCCTCCCCGGCGTGGACAGGTTCCTACAATGAGCAGTTCTTC.

The chain carries TRBV5-4 and TRBJ2-2, with D unclear. Trimming removed 1 base from V and 1 base from J, with 11 bases in between. The CDR3 runs to 16 residues. Looked up from germline, CDR1 is SGHNT and CDR2 is YYREEE (reference sequence). CDR3 sequence: CASSLMGQVNTGELFF. The CDR3 DNA reads TGTGCCAGCAGCTTGATGGGCCAGGTGAACACCGGGGAGCTGTTTTTT.

CDR3 sequence reads: CASLGQTNEQYF. The CDR3 DNA reads as TGTGCCAGTCTGGGGCAGACCAACGAGCAGTACTTC. V is TRBV19 and J is TRBJ2-7; a possible D gene is TRBD1 (5 bases). The V end was cut by 8 bases, the J end by 5 bases, with 13 bases between. The length of the CDR3 is 12 residues. Germline lookup yields CDR1 LNHDA and CDR2 SQIVND (reference sequence).

The chain carries TRBV5-4 and TRBJ2-5; D ambiguous. Germline-derived CDR1 and CDR2 are SGHNT and YYREEE (reference sequence). The CDR3 extends over 15 amino acids. V was clipped by 1 base and J by 5 bases, with 15 bases between them. The CDR3 reads CASSLSWSPRETQYF. The CDR3 region has the DNA TGTGCCAGCAGCTTGTCGTGGTCGCCTCGGGAGACCCAGTACTTC.

This chain connects TRBV13 to TRBJ2-1; 14 bases are shared with TRBD2. The CDR3 contains 17 residues. Germline CDR1 reads PRHDT; CDR2 reads FYEKMQ (reference sequence). V shed 1 base and J 9 bases; nucleotides not matched to a gene: 8. CDR3 loop: CASSLAVGTSGSGEQFF. CDR3 DNA: TGTGCCAGCAGCTTAGCGGTCGGGACTAGCGGGAGTGGTGAGCAGTTCTTC.

J is TRBJ2-1 and V is TRBV18; D unclear. With 0 bases removed from V and 2 bases from J, the gap between germline ends came to 8 bases. This CDR3 has 15 amino acids. Germline V lookup: CDR1 KGHSH, CDR2 LQKENI. The CDR3 loop reads CASSPPEGAYNEQFF. The CDR3 region has the DNA TGTGCCAGCTCACCACCGGAAGGAGCCTACAATGAGCAGTTCTTC.

The rearrangement uses TRBV7-9 and TRBJ1-3; D is unresolved. Germline values: CDR1 SEHNR, CDR2 FQNEAQ (reference sequence). Trimming stripped 3 bases from V and 5 bases from J, with 5 bases between. The CDR3 totals 12 residues. For the CDR3, the DNA is TGTGCCAGCAGCTTTGTCAGAAACACCATATATTTT. This encodes CASSFVRNTIYF.

The V call is TRBV6-5, the J call TRBJ2-7; TRBD2 matches at 8 bases. The V segment lost 0 bases and the J segment 3 bases; nucleotides outside the gene matches: 7. This CDR3 has 16 amino acids. The germline V gene has CDR1 MNHEY and CDR2 SVGAGI. Here the CDR3 reads CASSYSGGDFFYEQYF. The CDR3 coding sequence is TGTGCCAGCAGTTACTCCGGGGGGGACTTTTTCTACGAGCAGTACTTC.

This sequence joins TRBV7-2 and TRBJ2-5; D gene uncertain. V dropped 1 base and J dropped 5 bases, with 8 bases sitting between them. Per the germline V gene, CDR1 is SGHTA and CDR2 is FQGNSA. The CDR3 is made up of 13 amino acids. Written as DNA, the CDR3 is TGTGCCAGCAGCTTAGGACCGAGGGAGACCCAGTACTTC. This gives the protein CASSLGPRETQYF. The full variable domain, its missing parts supplied by reference TRBV7-2 and TRBJ2-5, is GAGVSQSPSNKVTEKGKDVELRCDPISGHTALYWYRQSLGQGLEFLIYFQGNSAPDKSGLPSDRFSAERTGGSVSTLTIQRTQQEDSAVYLCASSLGPRETQYFGPGTRLLVL.